The subject of this entry is one TCR beta chain. Its antigen is unknown. J was trimmed by 5 bases and V by 5 bases; bases with no gene match: 10. In germline, CDR1 is SNHLY, CDR2 FYNNEI. CDR3 size: 15 residues. This specimen belongs to a study of OX40 agonist ivuxolimab in advanced cancers. The wider study: An anti-OX40 (CD134) antibody with agonistic activity, ivuxolimab, was administered to patients.

Profiling relied on immunoSEQ multiplex PCR, and the TCRdb table lists in-frame clones only, not all of them. The table includes under 70,000 clones, approximately 84% detected once. Broader study findings: CD8+ T cells showed, on average, more clonal expansion than CD4+ cells.

The sample consisted of CD4+ or CD8+ T cells sorted from blood, taken in a trial of the OX40 agonist ivuxolimab. The chain combines TRBV2 with TRBJ2-7; TRBD1 agrees at 9 bases. This TCR derives from an adult with an advanced solid tumor such as melanoma, head and neck, liver or kidney cancer. The CDR3, as DNA: TGTGCCAGCAGTTCGACGGACAGGGGAGGGCACGAGCAGTACTTC. Protein sequence: CASSSTDRGGHEQYF.